A selection of T cell receptor beta chains follows, all from one sample in a study of siplizumab effects on memory and regulatory T cells. Assay: immunoSEQ multiplex PCR; the TCRdb copy retains only in-frame clones and omits some. The sample has some 100,000 clones; around 97% are singletons. The sequencing input was naive CD4+ T cells sorted from blood. The receptors shown here come from a human donor in good health. The CDR3 runs from the conserved cysteine through the conserved F or W. The D gene is left open where the match is weak. Clone size is stated in some rows and not others, as once, few, many or a class when expanded.

TGTGCCAGTAGTATAGGATCCTCTAGCGGAGGAGGGGAGACCCAGTACTTC CASSIGSSSGGGETQYF TRBJ2-5 NA TRBV19 TRBD2 17
TGTGCCAGCAGCCCGGGACAGGGGGAGACCCAGTACTTC CASSPGQGETQYF TRBJ2-5 once TRBV4-2 TRBD1 13
TGTGCCAGCAGGGGGGGTACAGATACGCAGTATTTT CASRGGTDTQYF TRBJ2-3 NA TRBV6-1 NA 12
TGTGCCAGCAGGCCCCAGGGGGAGGGTTCACCCCTCCACTTT CASRPQGEGSPLHF TRBJ1-6 NA TRBV2 TRBD1 14
TGTGCCAGCAGTCCCTTGGCCCGGGGTCTCGGAGAAGCTTTCTTT CASSPLARGLGEAFF TRBJ1-1 NA TRBV27 NA 15
TGTGCCAGCAGCGAGCTAGCGGGGGGTTTCTACGAGCAGTACTTC CASSELAGGFYEQYF TRBJ2-7 NA TRBV11-2 TRBD2 15
TGCAGCGTGGGGGACAGGTTGGGAAATGGCTACACCTTC CSVGDRLGNGYTF TRBJ1-2 once TRBV29-1 TRBD1 13
TGTGCCAGCAGCTTGGCCGCAGGGTTTACTGTCTACGAGCAGTACTTC CASSLAAGFTVYEQYF TRBJ2-7 NA TRBV5-8 NA 16
TGCGCCAGCAGCCAAAGCGGCCTCACAGATACGCAGTATTTT CASSQSGLTDTQYF TRBJ2-3 NA TRBV4-1 NA 14
TGTGCCAGTAGTCTAGCAGGGTCCACCTACAATGAGCAGTTCTTC CASSLAGSTYNEQFF TRBJ2-1 NA TRBV19 NA 15
TGTGCCAGTAGGGATCCGGGTTCCTCCTCTGGAAACACCATATATTTT CASRDPGSSSGNTIYF TRBJ1-3 NA TRBV19 NA 16
TGTGCTAGTGGTTTGGTACCCCAGGGGGATCAGCCCCAGCATTTT CASGLVPQGDQPQHF TRBJ1-5 NA TRBV12-5 TRBD1 15
TGTGCCAGCAGCTACCAGTTCTTGGACCCCTACGAGCAGTACTTC CASSYQFLDPYEQYF TRBJ2-7 NA TRBV7-2 NA 15
TGTGCCAGCAGCCGGATAGGGTACGGTGCGGGAGAGACCCAGTACTTC CASSRIGYGAGETQYF TRBJ2-5 NA TRBV7-9 NA 16
TGTGCCAGCAGTGAACAGGTGACAGGGGGCAATGAGCAGTTCTTC CASSEQVTGGNEQFF TRBJ2-1 NA TRBV6-1 TRBD1 15
TGTGCCAGCAGCTTGGGGGGCCCTGAAGCTTTCTTT CASSLGGPEAFF TRBJ1-1 NA TRBV11-3 NA 12
TGCGCCAGCAGTTCCGACAGGGGTAGGAGTGAAAAACTGTTTTTT CASSSDRGRSEKLFF TRBJ1-4 NA TRBV5-1 TRBD1 15
TGTGCCAGCAGTGACTGGGACATTTACGAGCAGTACTTC CASSDWDIYEQYF TRBJ2-7 NA TRBV6-4 NA 13
TGTGCCAGCAGCTTTCGGACTAGCGGCGGCACAGATACGCAGTATTTT CASSFRTSGGTDTQYF TRBJ2-3 NA TRBV5-4 TRBD2 16
TGTGCCAGCAGTGCCCTGGGGGATGAAGCTTTCTTT CASSALGDEAFF TRBJ1-1 NA TRBV25-1 NA 12
TGTGCCAGCAAAACAGGCCCCTTCTACACTGAAGCTTTCTTT CASKTGPFYTEAFF TRBJ1-1 NA TRBV6-4 NA 14
TGTGCCAGCCAGAGCACAGATACGCAGTATTTT CASQSTDTQYF TRBJ2-3 NA TRBV10-3 NA 11
TGTGCCTGGAGCTTCAAAGGGGGTAGCGGGGAGCTGTTTTTT CAWSFKGGSGELFF TRBJ2-2 NA TRBV30 NA 14
TGTGCCTCTGGTATTGCAGGTGTCAACACCGGGGAGCTGTTTTTT CASGIAGVNTGELFF TRBJ2-2 NA TRBV10-3 NA 15
TGTGCCAGCAGTGAACAGGGGAGCAATCAGCCCCAGCATTTT CASSEQGSNQPQHF TRBJ1-5 NA TRBV2 NA 14
TGTGCCAGCTCACCTAGCACAGATACGCAGTATTTT CASSPSTDTQYF TRBJ2-3 NA TRBV18 NA 12
TGTGCCAGCAGCGCCAATCCTGACTATGGCTACACCTTC CASSANPDYGYTF TRBJ1-2 NA TRBV9 NA 13
TGTGCCAGCAGCGTAGGACAGGGAATGGGAGGCTACACCTTC CASSVGQGMGGYTF TRBJ1-2 NA TRBV9 TRBD1 14
TGTGCCAGCAGCTTATCCCCACCCCTCGGGATGGATGAGCAGTTCTTC CASSLSPPLGMDEQFF TRBJ2-1 NA TRBV7-9 NA 16
TGCGCCAGCAGCGTGGGGGATACGCAGTATTTT CASSVGDTQYF TRBJ2-3 NA TRBV4-1 NA 11
TGTGCCAGCAGTTACTCTTACGGGCAGAACACTGAAGCTTTCTTT CASSYSYGQNTEAFF TRBJ1-1 NA TRBV6-5 NA 15
TGTGCCAGCAGCTTAGTTGCGGGGGTCGAGCAGCACTTC CASSLVAGVEQHF TRBJ2-5 NA TRBV7-2 TRBD2 13
TGCACCAGCAGCCCTTCTGGGACAGGGACTTCCTATGGCTACACCTTC CTSSPSGTGTSYGYTF TRBJ1-2 NA TRBV1 NA 16
TGTGCCAGCAAAGGTGGGACAGGGATCATGAACACTGAAGCTTTCTTT CASKGGTGIMNTEAFF TRBJ1-1 NA TRBV28 TRBD1 16
TGCGCCAGCAGCCGAGCAGGGGCCTACGAGCAGTACTTC CASSRAGAYEQYF TRBJ2-7 NA TRBV4-1 NA 13
TGTGCCAGCTTCCGGGGGGCGATTCCAGATACGCAGTATTTT CASFRGAIPDTQYF TRBJ2-3 NA TRBV5-4 NA 14
TGCAGTGCTATGGGGATTTATGGCTACACCTTC CSAMGIYGYTF TRBJ1-2 NA TRBV20-1 NA 11
TGTGCCAGCTCACCCCTCTATCAGACAGGAACGAACACTGAAGCTTTCTTT CASSPLYQTGTNTEAFF TRBJ1-1 NA TRBV18 NA 17
TGTGCCAGCAGCTTTCTAGATACGCAGTATTTT CASSFLDTQYF TRBJ2-3 NA TRBV5-6 NA 11
TGTGCCAGCAGCTTGGGGCCCAGATTAGACTATGGCTACACCTTC CASSLGPRLDYGYTF TRBJ1-2 NA TRBV5-4 NA 15
TGTGCCAGCAGCTTAGCCCGAGTGGGGAGGTCTAGCACAGATACGCAGTATTTT CASSLARVGRSSTDTQYF TRBJ2-3 NA TRBV13 NA 18
TGTGCCAGCAGTGAAGTAGGGGCTAACTATGGCTACACCTTC CASSEVGANYGYTF TRBJ1-2 NA TRBV6-1 NA 14
TGTGCCAGCAGTTACAACAGAAACAATGAAAAACTGTTTTTT CASSYNRNNEKLFF TRBJ1-4 NA TRBV6-5 NA 14
TGCGCCAGCAGCTTGGAAGGTTTAGCGGGGGAGATTCAGTACTTC CASSLEGLAGEIQYF TRBJ2-4 NA TRBV5-1 TRBD2 15
TGCGCCAGCAGCTCCGGGGCGAACACTGAAGCTTTCTTT CASSSGANTEAFF TRBJ1-1 NA TRBV5-1 NA 13
TGTGCCAGCAGCCCCAACACAGATACGCAGTATTTT CASSPNTDTQYF TRBJ2-3 NA TRBV28 NA 12
TGTGCCAGCAGGTATTTATGGGGGCAGGGAAGCCACACTGAAGCTTTCTTT CASRYLWGQGSHTEAFF TRBJ1-1 NA TRBV28 NA 17
TGTGCCAGCAGGACCGGGACAGGGGGCCCCCAGTACTTC CASRTGTGGPQYF TRBJ2-7 once TRBV6-5 TRBD1 13
TGTGCCAGCAGCTTGAACGGCGTGATGCCTGAAGCTTTCTTT CASSLNGVMPEAFF TRBJ1-1 once TRBV7-9 NA 14
TGTGCCAGCAGCTCGCTGGTGGCCGGGGATACGCAGTATTTT CASSSLVAGDTQYF TRBJ2-3 NA TRBV5-6 NA 14
TGTGCCAGCAGTTACCGGGGGGACTCCAACTATGGCTACACCTTC CASSYRGDSNYGYTF TRBJ1-2 few TRBV6-5 NA 15
TGTGCCAGCAGCTTGTCACAGCCCACTGAAGCTTTCTTT CASSLSQPTEAFF TRBJ1-1 NA TRBV7-2 NA 13
TGTGCCAGCAGCTCGCAACTCTACAATGAGCAGTTCTTC CASSSQLYNEQFF TRBJ2-1 NA TRBV11-2 NA 13
TGTGCCAGCACTATCCTCGGACAGGGGGTCGGGGAGCTGTTTTTT CASTILGQGVGELFF TRBJ2-2 NA TRBV5-6 TRBD1 15
TGCGCCAGCAGCTTCACAGGGGGCAGAAACACTGAAGCTTTCTTT CASSFTGGRNTEAFF TRBJ1-1 NA TRBV5-1 TRBD1 15
TGCGCCAGCAGCTTGGGCGACAGGGCCTATGGCTACACCTTC CASSLGDRAYGYTF TRBJ1-2 NA TRBV5-1 TRBD1 14
TGTGCCAGTAGGGGGACAGGGGGCTTCTATGGCTACACCTTC CASRGTGGFYGYTF TRBJ1-2 once TRBV19 TRBD1 14
TGTGCCATCAGTGAGAAAGAGACAGGGTTGGGCTACACCTTC CAISEKETGLGYTF TRBJ1-2 NA TRBV10-3 TRBD1 14
TGTGCCAGCAGGGGACAGGGAGGAAACACAGATACGCAGTATTTT CASRGQGGNTDTQYF TRBJ2-3 once TRBV28 TRBD1 15